The 25 T cell receptor beta chains listed next were all sequenced from one sample in a study of T cell repertoires in aging, cancer and after chemotherapy. Rearranged V-D-J TRB sequences were amplified with a mixed TRB-A/B primer pool. TCRdb fed the multiplex PCR reads into MiXCR, producing one record per CDR3 protein. The table lists about 13,000 distinct CDR3 sequences, roughly 28% of them singletons, with 2.6% in the top ten. The template was genomic DNA from peripheral blood, not RNA. Sequencing was carried out using blood. Every receptor here comes from a human donor in good health.

This clonotype was counted a few times. V is TRBV4-3 and J is TRBJ1-5; D is ambiguous. This CDR3 is built from 13 residues. Germline V lookup: CDR1 LGHNA, CDR2 YSLEER. Deletions cut 0 bases from V and 7 bases from J, with 7 bases between. The CDR3 here is CASSQDAGQPQHF. CDR3 sequence (DNA): TGCGCCAGCAGCCAAGATGCGGGACAGCCCCAGCATTTT.

Points on this clonotype: A single base separates this from a much larger clone, so it may be a read error. This sequence joins TRBV20-1 and TRBJ1-2; tentatively, D is TRBD1 (5 bases). The CDR3 sequence is 14 residues long. Trimming cost V 6 bases and J 0 bases, with 14 bases left between them. Germline CDR1 reads DFQATT; CDR2 reads SNEGSKA (reference sequence). The CDR3 loop reads CSANGARANYGYTF. The CDR3 DNA is TGCAGTGCCAACGGCGCCAGGGCTAACTATGGCTACACCTTC.

This clonotype came up a few times. The chain has TRBV19 and TRBJ1-5; TRBD1 matches at 8 bases. This CDR3 is 15 amino acids long. V shed 3 bases and J 6 bases; nucleotides not matched to a gene: 7. Germline V gene lookup returns CDR1 LNHDA and CDR2 SQIVND (reference sequence). The CDR3 sequence is CASSMGRGQIQPQHF. CDR3 bases: TGTGCCAGTAGTATGGGCAGGGGGCAGATTCAGCCCCAGCATTTT.

This rearrangement joins TRBV11-2 to TRBJ1-3; maybe TRBD1 (5 bases). The CDR3 spans 15 residues. Germline CDR1 is SGHAT and CDR2 is FQNNGV. V was shortened by 1 base and J by 2 bases, with 9 bases between the two germline ends. The CDR3 sequence is CASSLVGGTGNTIYF. The DNA for the CDR3 is TGTGCCAGCAGCTTAGTCGGGGGTACTGGAAACACCATATATTTT. Supplemented by reference TRBV11-2 and TRBJ1-3, the full variable domain reads EAGVAQSPRYKIIEKRQSVAFWCNPISGHATLYWYQQILGQGPKLLIQFQNNGVVDDSQLPKDRFSAERLKGVDSTLKIQPAKLEDSAVYLCASSLVGGTGNTIYFGEGSWLTVV.

This rearrangement joins TRBV7-3 to TRBJ2-2; 8 nucleotides align to TRBD1. In germline, CDR1 is SGHTA, CDR2 FQGTGA. The CDR3 extends over 15 amino acids. Trimming took 3 bases from V and 4 from J; bases not matched to a gene: 4. The DNA for the CDR3 is TGTGCCAGCAGCTTGGGACAGGCAGGCACCGGGGAGCTGTTTTTT. It translates to CASSLGQAGTGELFF.

The V and J genes are TRBV10-3 and TRBJ1-1; D remains unclear. V lost 2 bases, J lost 7 bases, and 11 bases lay in between. CDR1 and CDR2 from the germline V gene are ENHRY and SYGVKD. The CDR3 consists of 13 residues. The chain's CDR3 is CAISEPRQSEAFF. The CDR3 nucleotides read TGTGCCATCAGTGAGCCCCGCCAGAGTGAAGCTTTCTTT.

The chain couples TRBV11-2 to TRBJ2-4, with TRBD1 matching 11 bases. The CDR3 totals 16 residues. CDR1 and CDR2 from the germline V gene are SGHAT and FQNNGV. The J segment lost 8 bases and the V segment lost 4 bases, leaving 10 bases of the junction unmatched. CDR3 sequence reads: CASSSGVGGQGDIQYF. CDR3 DNA: TGTGCCAGCAGCTCCGGCGTCGGGGGACAGGGGGACATTCAGTACTTC.

V and J are TRBV20-1 and TRBJ1-5; D uncertain. This CDR3 spans 13 amino acids. Germline CDR1 and CDR2: DFQATT and SNEGSKA (reference sequence). The V end was cut by 5 bases, the J end by 4 bases, with 12 bases between. The CDR3 reads CSAVSVTNQPQHF. In DNA form, the CDR3 reads TGCAGTGCTGTATCCGTCACTAATCAGCCCCAGCATTTT.

This clonotype has only a few counts. V usage is TRBV11-2 and J usage is TRBJ1-2; tentatively, D is TRBD1 (5 bases). V lost 1 base, J lost 6 bases, and 12 bases lay in between. The CDR3 is made up of 14 amino acids. Germline CDR1 is SGHAT and CDR2 is FQNNGV. The CDR3 here is CASSLGAGKDGYTF. CDR3 sequence (DNA): TGTGCCAGCAGCTTAGGGGCAGGGAAGGATGGCTACACCTTC.

This clonotype was recorded a few times. The CDR3 reads CASSPEASGGPPEQYV. In DNA, the CDR3 is TGTGCCAGCAGCCCGGAGGCCAGCGGGGGGCCTCCCGAGCAGTACGTC. J is TRBJ2-7 and V is TRBV5-5; 9 nucleotides agree with TRBD2. Germline-derived CDR1 and CDR2 are SGHKS and YYEKEE (reference sequence). J was trimmed by 6 bases and V by 4 bases; bases with no gene match: 14. CDR3 length equals 16 residues.

This chain links TRBV6-5 with TRBJ1-5; D remains unclear. V was shortened by 6 bases and J by 5 bases, with 5 bases between the two germline ends. Germline CDR1 MNHEY, CDR2 SVGAGI. This CDR3 region has 11 residues. For the CDR3, the DNA is TGTGCCAGCAGCTGGGATCAGCCCCAGCATTTT. It specifies CASSWDQPQHF.

This clonotype was counted a single time. V gene TRBV28 combines with J gene TRBJ1-4, with D uncertain. CDR1 and CDR2 (germline): MDHEN, SYDVKM. V was pared by 5 bases and J by 0 bases, with 13 bases between. CDR3 length: 16 residues. CDR3: CASSPPLVATNEKLFF. The DNA for the CDR3 is TGTGCCAGCAGTCCCCCCTTGGTAGCAACTAATGAAAAACTGTTTTTT.

This clonotype was seen only a few times. J is TRBJ2-5 and V is TRBV28; D not resolved. Trimming stripped 6 bases from V and 2 bases from J, with 1 base between. From germline, CDR1 is MDHEN and CDR2 SYDVKM. The CDR3 is made up of 10 amino acids. DNA of the CDR3: TGTGCCAGCAGGCAAGAGACCCAGTACTTC. Translated, it gives CASRQETQYF.

This clonotype was counted only a few times. The chain joins TRBV12-3 or TRBV12-4 to TRBJ1-1; D is unresolved. Trimming pared 1 base from V and 0 bases from J, leaving 6 bases between. CDR3 length: 14 residues. CDR3 region: CASSLGLMNTEAFF. The CDR3 nucleotides read TGTGCCAGCAGTTTAGGCCTCATGAACACTGAAGCTTTCTTT.

This clonotype was seen more than once but under ten times. This rearrangement joins TRBV20-1 to TRBJ2-3; 7 bases map to TRBD1. The CDR3 is made up of 13 amino acids. The V and J ends lost 8 bases and 6 bases, in that order; junction bases with no gene match: 11. Looked up from germline, CDR1 is DFQATT and CDR2 is SNEGSKA (reference sequence). CDR3 protein: CSPGTASQDTQYF. CDR3 bases: TGCAGTCCCGGGACAGCTTCCCAGGATACGCAGTATTTT.

The chain is built from TRBV25-1 and TRBJ2-7; D not certain. The CDR3 runs 13 residues. Trimming removed 7 bases at V and 0 bases at J, with 10 bases between. In germline, CDR1 is MGHDK, CDR2 SYGVNS. This CDR3 reads CASNPSGSYEQYF. CDR3 nucleotide sequence: TGTGCCAGCAATCCCTCGGGCTCCTACGAGCAGTACTTC.

To note about this clonotype: This may come from a read error, since a much larger clone is one base off. The genes are TRBV29-1 and TRBJ1-3; a weak D match, TRBD1 (5 bases). The CDR3 has 14 amino acids. CDR1 is SQVTM, CDR2 ANQGSEA, per germline. CDR3 bases: TGCAGCGTTGAGGGGCTAGAAGGTGGAAACACCGTATATTTT. Translation: CSVEGLEGGNTVYF.

This clonotype has just a few counts. The chain employs TRBV28 and TRBJ1-5; no firm D call. V dropped 3 bases and J dropped 6 bases, with 12 bases sitting between them. The V gene's germline CDR1 is MDHEN and CDR2 SYDVKM. The CDR3 contains 14 residues. The CDR3 nucleotides read TGTGCCAGCAGTTTGTGGCAGGTCACTCAGCCCCAGCATTTT. Protein product: CASSLWQVTQPQHF.

DNA of the CDR3: TGTGCCAGCAGCCGGACTAGCGGGGGAGAGCAGTTCTTC. It codes for CASSRTSGGEQFF. The rearrangement links TRBV14 to TRBJ2-1; 13 bases align to TRBD2. This CDR3 comprises 13 residues. CDR1 and CDR2 (germline): SGHDN, FVKESK. With V trimmed by 4 bases and J by 10 bases, 1 base remained unmatched.

This clonotype came up a few times. The chain uses TRBV5-1 and TRBJ2-7; possible D gene TRBD1, 6 bases. Germline CDR1 is SGHRS and CDR2 is YFSETQ. Trimming removed 0 bases at V and 0 bases at J, with 10 bases between. The CDR3 contains 15 residues. CDR3 region: CASSLAKQGSYEQYF. The CDR3 DNA follows: TGCGCCAGCAGCTTGGCCAAACAGGGCTCCTACGAGCAGTACTTC.

This rearrangement joins TRBV7-2 to TRBJ1-3; no definite D call. V was cut by 4 bases and J by 0 bases, with 7 bases left in between. The CDR3 extends over 14 amino acids. Germline loops: CDR1 SGHTA, CDR2 FQGNSA. The CDR3 sequence is CASSSESSGNTIYF. In DNA, the CDR3 is TGTGCCAGCAGCTCCGAGAGCTCTGGAAACACCATATATTTT.

This sequence joins TRBV7-2 and TRBJ1-4; unclear D gene. The CDR3 loop spans 15 amino acids. Trimming stripped 6 bases from V and 6 bases from J, with 17 bases between. From germline, CDR1 is SGHTA and CDR2 FQGNSA. Here the CDR3 reads CASSSLGMQDEKLFF. The CDR3 DNA reads TGTGCCAGCAGTTCATTGGGGATGCAGGATGAAAAACTGTTTTTT.

The chain employs TRBV7-2 and TRBJ2-4, with D tentatively TRBD2 (7 bases). Trimming removed 7 bases at V and 2 bases at J, with 12 bases between. The CDR3 has 14 residues. The germline CDR1 and CDR2 sequences are SGHTA and FQGNSA. CDR3 bases: TGTGCCAGCACAGAGGGGGGGCCCAAAAACATTCAGTACTTC. It is translated as CASTEGGPKNIQYF.

In DNA, the CDR3 is TGTGCCAGCAGCTTGAATGCGTTACTCTCTGGAAACACCATATATTTT. It encodes CASSLNALLSGNTIYF. The rearrangement links TRBV5-6 to TRBJ1-3; D is undetermined. The CDR3 loop spans 16 amino acids. Germline V gene lookup returns CDR1 SGHDT and CDR2 YYEEEE. V lost 1 base, J lost 0 bases, and 11 bases lay in between. Complete variable domain (other parts from reference TRBV5-6 and TRBJ1-3): DAGVTQSPTHLIKTRGQQVTLRCSPKSGHDTVSWYQQALGQGPQFIFQYYEEEERQRGNFPDRFSGHQFPNYSSELNVNALLLGDSALYLCASSLNALLSGNTIYFGEGSWLTVV.

The chain joins TRBV5-1 to TRBJ2-7; 8 bases fit TRBD1. Per germline, CDR1 SGHRS and CDR2 YFSETQ. V shed 4 bases and J 2 bases; nucleotides not matched to a gene: 5. The CDR3 loop spans 14 amino acids. The CDR3, as DNA: TGCGCCAGCAGCAACGGACAGGGACCCTACGAGCAGTACTTC. Translating gives CASSNGQGPYEQYF. The variable domain in full, with the rest retrieved from reference TRBV5-1 and TRBJ2-7, is KAGVTQTPRYLIKTRGQQVTLSCSPISGHRSVSWYQQTPGQGLQFLFEYFSETQRNKGNFPGRFSGRQFSNSRSEMNVSTLELGDSALYLCASSNGQGPYEQYFGPGTRLTVT.